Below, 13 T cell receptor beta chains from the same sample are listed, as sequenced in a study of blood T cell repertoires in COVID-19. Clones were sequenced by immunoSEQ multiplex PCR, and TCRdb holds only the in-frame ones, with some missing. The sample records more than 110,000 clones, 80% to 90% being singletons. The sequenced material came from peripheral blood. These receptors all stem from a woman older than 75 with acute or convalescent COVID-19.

The DNA of the CDR3 is TGTGCCAGCAGCTGTGACAAGACCTGTAACGAGCAGTACTTC. Its protein product is CASSCDKTCNEQYF. The chain has TRBV11-3 and TRBJ2-7; D not certain. The V gene lost 4 bases and the J gene lost 5 bases, with 15 bases spanning the gap. Germline CDR1 and CDR2: SGHNT and YENEEA. CDR3 size: 14 residues.

CDR3 in DNA: TGTGCCAGCAGCTTAGGGAGAAGACAGGGGTCATATGGCTACACCTTC. It is translated as CASSLGRRQGSYGYTF. The chain couples TRBV7-2 to TRBJ1-2, with 8 bases identical to TRBD1. The CDR3 sequence is 16 residues long. CDR1 is SGHTA, CDR2 FQGNSA, per germline. J gave up 5 bases and V 1 base, and 9 bases lay outside the gene matches. Drawing the rest from reference TRBV7-2 and TRBJ1-2, the complete variable domain is GAGVSQSPSNKVTEKGKDVELRCDPISGHTALYWYRQSLGQGLEFLIYFQGNSAPDKSGLPSDRFSAERTGGSVSTLTIQRTQQEDSAVYLCASSLGRRQGSYGYTFGSGTRLTVV.

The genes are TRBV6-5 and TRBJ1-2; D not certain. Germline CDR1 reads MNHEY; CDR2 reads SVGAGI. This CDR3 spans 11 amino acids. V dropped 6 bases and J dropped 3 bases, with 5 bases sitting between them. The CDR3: CASRRDYGYTF. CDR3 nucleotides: TGTGCCAGCAGGAGAGACTATGGCTACACCTTC.

DNA of the CDR3: TGTGCCAGCAGCCACGGCGGAAGGAACACAGATACGCAGTATTTT. Protein product: CASSHGGRNTDTQYF. The gene calls are TRBV3-1 (or the pseudogene TRBV3-2) and TRBJ2-3; D ambiguous. Trimming cost V 3 bases and J 2 bases, with 12 bases left between them. Germline CDR1 reads LGHDT; CDR2 reads YNNKEL (reference sequence). The CDR3 is made up of 15 amino acids.

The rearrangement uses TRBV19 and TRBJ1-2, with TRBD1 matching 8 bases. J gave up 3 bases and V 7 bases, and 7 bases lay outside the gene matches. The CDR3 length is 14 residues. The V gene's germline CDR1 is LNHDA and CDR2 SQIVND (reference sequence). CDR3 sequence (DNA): TGTGCCAGTAAGGGGCAGGGGGCTGACTATGGCTACACCTTC. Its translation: CASKGQGADYGYTF.

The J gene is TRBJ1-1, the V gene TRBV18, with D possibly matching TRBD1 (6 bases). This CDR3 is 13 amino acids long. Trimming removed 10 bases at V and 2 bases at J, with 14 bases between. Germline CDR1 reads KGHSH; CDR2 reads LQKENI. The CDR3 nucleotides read TGTGCCAATTCGGACAGTCTTAACACTGAAGCTTTCTTT. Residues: CANSDSLNTEAFF. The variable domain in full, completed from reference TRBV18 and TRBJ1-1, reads NAGVMQNPRHLVRRRGQEARLRCSPMKGHSHVYWYRQLPEEGLKFMVYLQKENIIDESGMPKERFSAEFPKEGPSILRIQQVVRGDSAAYFCANSDSLNTEAFFGQGTRLTVV.

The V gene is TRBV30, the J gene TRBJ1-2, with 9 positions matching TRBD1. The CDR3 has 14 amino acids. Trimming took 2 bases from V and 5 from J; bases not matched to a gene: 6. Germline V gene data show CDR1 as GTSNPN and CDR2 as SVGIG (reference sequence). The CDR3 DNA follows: TGTGCCTGGAGTATCACTGGACAGGGGTATGGCTACACCTTC. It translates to CAWSITGQGYGYTF. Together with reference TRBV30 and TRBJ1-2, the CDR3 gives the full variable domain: SQTIHQWPATLVQPVGSPLSLECTVEGTSNPNLYWYRQAAGRGLQLLFYSVGIGQISSEVPQNLSASRPQDRQFILSSKKLLLSDSGFYLCAWSITGQGYGYTFGSGTRLTVV.

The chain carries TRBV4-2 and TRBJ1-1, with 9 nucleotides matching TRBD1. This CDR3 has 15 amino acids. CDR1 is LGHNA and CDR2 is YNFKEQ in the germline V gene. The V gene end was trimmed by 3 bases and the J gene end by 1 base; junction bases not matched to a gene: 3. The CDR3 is CASSQTGQGNTEAFF. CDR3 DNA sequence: TGTGCCAGCAGCCAGACGGGACAGGGGAACACTGAAGCTTTCTTT.

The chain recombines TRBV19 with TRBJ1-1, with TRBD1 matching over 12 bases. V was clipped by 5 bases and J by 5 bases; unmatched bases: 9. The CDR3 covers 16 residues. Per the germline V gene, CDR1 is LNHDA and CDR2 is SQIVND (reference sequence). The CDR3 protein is CASSPGTGGARTEAFF. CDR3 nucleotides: TGTGCCAGTAGTCCTGGGACAGGGGGCGCGAGAACTGAAGCTTTCTTT.

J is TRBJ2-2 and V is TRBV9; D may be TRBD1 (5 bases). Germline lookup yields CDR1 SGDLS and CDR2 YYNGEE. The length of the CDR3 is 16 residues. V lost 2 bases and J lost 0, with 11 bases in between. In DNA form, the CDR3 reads TGTGCCAGCAGCGTCGGTGGGGCGGCGAACACCGGGGAGCTGTTTTTT. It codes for CASSVGGAANTGELFF.

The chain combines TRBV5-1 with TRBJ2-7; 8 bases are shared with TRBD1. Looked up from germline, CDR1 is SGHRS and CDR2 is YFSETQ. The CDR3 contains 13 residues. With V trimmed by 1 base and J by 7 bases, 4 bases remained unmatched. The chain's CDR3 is CASSLRTGGEQYF. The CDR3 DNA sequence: TGCGCCAGCAGCTTGAGAACAGGGGGTGAGCAGTACTTC. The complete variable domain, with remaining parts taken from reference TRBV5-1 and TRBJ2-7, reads KAGVTQTPRYLIKTRGQQVTLSCSPISGHRSVSWYQQTPGQGLQFLFEYFSETQRNKGNFPGRFSGRQFSNSRSEMNVSTLELGDSALYLCASSLRTGGEQYFGPGTRLTVT.

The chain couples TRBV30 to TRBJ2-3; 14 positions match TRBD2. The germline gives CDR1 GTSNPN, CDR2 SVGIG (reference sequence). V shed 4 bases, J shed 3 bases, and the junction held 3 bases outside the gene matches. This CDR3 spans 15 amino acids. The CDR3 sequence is CAWTRTSGGTDTQYF. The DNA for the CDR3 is TGTGCCTGGACCCGGACTAGCGGGGGGACAGATACGCAGTATTTT. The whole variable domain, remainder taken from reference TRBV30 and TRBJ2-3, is SQTIHQWPATLVQPVGSPLSLECTVEGTSNPNLYWYRQAAGRGLQLLFYSVGIGQISSEVPQNLSASRPQDRQFILSSKKLLLSDSGFYLCAWTRTSGGTDTQYFGPGTRLTVL.

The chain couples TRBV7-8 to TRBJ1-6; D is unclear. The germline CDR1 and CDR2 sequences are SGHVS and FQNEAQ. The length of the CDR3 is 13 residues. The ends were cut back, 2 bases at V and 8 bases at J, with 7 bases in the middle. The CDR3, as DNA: TGTGCCAGCAGCTTACTCGTCGATTCACCCCTCCACTTT. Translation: CASSLLVDSPLHF.